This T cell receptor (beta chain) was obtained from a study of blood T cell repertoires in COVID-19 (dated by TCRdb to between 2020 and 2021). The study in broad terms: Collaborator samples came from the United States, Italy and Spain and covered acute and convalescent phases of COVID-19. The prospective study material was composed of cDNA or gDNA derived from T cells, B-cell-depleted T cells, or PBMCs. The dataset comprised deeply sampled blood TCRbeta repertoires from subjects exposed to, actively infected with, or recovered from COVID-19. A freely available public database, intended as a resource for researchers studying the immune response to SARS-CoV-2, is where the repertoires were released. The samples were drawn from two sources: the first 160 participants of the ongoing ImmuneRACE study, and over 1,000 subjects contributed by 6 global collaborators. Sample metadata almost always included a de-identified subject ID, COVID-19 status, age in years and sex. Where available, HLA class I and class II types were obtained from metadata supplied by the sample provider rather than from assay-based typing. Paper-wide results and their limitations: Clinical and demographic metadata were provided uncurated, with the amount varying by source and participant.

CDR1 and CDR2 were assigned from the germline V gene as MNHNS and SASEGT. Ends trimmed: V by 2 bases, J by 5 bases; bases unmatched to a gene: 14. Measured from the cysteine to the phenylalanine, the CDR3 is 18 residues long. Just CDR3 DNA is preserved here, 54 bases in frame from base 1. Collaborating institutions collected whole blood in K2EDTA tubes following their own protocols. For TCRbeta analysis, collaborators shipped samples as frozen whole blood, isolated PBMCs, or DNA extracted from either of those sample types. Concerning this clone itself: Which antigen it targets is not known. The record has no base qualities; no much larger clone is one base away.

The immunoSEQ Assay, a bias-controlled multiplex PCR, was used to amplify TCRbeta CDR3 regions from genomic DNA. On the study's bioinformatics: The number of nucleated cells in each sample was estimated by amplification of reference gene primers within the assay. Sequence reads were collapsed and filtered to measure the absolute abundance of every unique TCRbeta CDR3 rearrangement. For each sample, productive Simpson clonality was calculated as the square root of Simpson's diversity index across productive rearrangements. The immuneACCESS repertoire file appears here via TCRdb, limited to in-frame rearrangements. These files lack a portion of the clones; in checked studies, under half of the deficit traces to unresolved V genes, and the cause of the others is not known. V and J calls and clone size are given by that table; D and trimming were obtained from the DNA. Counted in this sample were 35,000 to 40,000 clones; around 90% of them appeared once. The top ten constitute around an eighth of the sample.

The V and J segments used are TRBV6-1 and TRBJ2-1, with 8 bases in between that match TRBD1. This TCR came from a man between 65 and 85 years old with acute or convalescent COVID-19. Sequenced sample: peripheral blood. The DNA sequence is TGTGCCAGCAGTGAACAGATCTGGAGCCAGGGGGCCAACAATGAGCAGTTCTTC. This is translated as CASSEQIWSQGANNEQFF.